Listed here are 2 T cell receptor beta chains from one sample, sequenced in a study of blood T cell repertoires in COVID-19 (dated by TCRdb to about 2020). Library method: the immunoSEQ multiplex PCR assay. This is the immuneACCESS table as TCRdb keeps it, with only in-frame sequences that have V and J called. A part of the clones is gone; compared with another copy, unresolved V genes explain less than half, and the rest is unexplained. For this sample there are around 140,000 clones; around 87% appear just once. About 11% of the sample comes from the top ten. The source material was PBMCs or T cells enriched from blood (not recorded which). Receptor source: a man aged 60-69 years who had recovered from COVID-19.

This sequence joins TRBV27 and TRBJ2-5; 8 bases fit TRBD2. Germline CDR1 reads MNHEY; CDR2 reads SMNVEV (reference sequence). This CDR3 is built from 14 residues. After removal of 2 bases from V and 5 bases from J, the junction contained 4 bases not matched to a gene. The CDR3 DNA follows: TGTGCCAGCAGTTTACAGCGGGGGCACGAGACCCAGTACTTC. Translated: CASSLQRGHETQYF.

The sample holds a few counts of this clone. The same CDR3 is also encoded by other DNA sequences in this sample. The V call is TRBV2, the J call TRBJ2-7; 7 bases are a match to TRBD1. The CDR3 spans 13 residues. Trimming removed 4 bases from V and 4 bases from J; junction bases left unmatched: 4. Looked up from germline, CDR1 is SNHLY and CDR2 is FYNNEI. The CDR3 region is CASSGDRLYEQYF. CDR3 bases: TGTGCCAGCAGTGGGGACAGACTATACGAGCAGTACTTC.